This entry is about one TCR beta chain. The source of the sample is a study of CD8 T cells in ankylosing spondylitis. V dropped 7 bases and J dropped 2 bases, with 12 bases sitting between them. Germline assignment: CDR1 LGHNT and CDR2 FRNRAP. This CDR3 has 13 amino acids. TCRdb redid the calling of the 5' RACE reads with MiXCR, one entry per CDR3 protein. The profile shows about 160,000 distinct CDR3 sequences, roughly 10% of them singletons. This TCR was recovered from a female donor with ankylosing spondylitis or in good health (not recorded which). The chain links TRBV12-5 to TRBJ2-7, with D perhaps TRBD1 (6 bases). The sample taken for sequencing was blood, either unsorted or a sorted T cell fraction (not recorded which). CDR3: CASAPDRTYEQYF. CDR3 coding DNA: TGTGCTAGTGCCCCGGACAGAACCTACGAGCAGTACTTC.